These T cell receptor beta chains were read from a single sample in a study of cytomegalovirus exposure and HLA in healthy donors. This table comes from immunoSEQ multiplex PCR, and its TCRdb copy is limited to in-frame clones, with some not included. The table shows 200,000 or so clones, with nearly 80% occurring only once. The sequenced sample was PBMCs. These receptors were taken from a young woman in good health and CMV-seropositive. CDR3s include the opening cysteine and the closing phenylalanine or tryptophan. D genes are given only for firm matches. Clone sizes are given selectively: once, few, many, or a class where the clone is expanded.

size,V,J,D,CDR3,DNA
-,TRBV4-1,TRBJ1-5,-,CASSLWGGHSNQPQHF,TGCGCCAGCAGCCTTTGGGGGGGGCACAGCAATCAGCCCCAGCATTTT
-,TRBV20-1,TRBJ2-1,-,CSAWPLDEQFF,TGCAGTGCTTGGCCTCTCGATGAGCAGTTCTTC
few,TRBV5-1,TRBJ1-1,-,CASSLEVGSEAFF,TGCGCCAGCAGCTTGGAAGTGGGGAGCGAAGCTTTCTTT
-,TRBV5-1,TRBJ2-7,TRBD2,CASSREGNSYEQYF,TGCGCCAGCAGCCGGGAGGGAAACTCCTACGAGCAGTACTTC
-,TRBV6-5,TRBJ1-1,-,CASSWRTENPEAFF,TGTGCCAGCAGTTGGAGGACAGAGAACCCTGAAGCTTTCTTT
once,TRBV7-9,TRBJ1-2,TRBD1,CAGGQGGNGYTF,TGTGCCGGTGGACAGGGAGGTAATGGCTACACCTTC
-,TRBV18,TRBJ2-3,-,CASSPESTSTDTQYF,TGTGCCAGCTCACCAGAATCGACTAGCACAGATACGCAGTATTTT
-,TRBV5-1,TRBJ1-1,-,CASSFYFVNTEAFF,TGCGCCAGCAGCTTCTATTTCGTGAACACTGAAGCTTTCTTT
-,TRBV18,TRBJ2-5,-,CASSPPSSLETQYF,TGTGCCAGCTCACCACCGTCCAGTCTAGAGACCCAGTACTTC
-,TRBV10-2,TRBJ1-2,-,CASSTQGNGYTF,TGCGCCAGCAGTACACAGGGAAATGGCTACACCTTC
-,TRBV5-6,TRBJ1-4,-,CATSLAGTNEKLFF,TGTGCCACCTCATTGGCAGGGACTAATGAAAAACTGTTTTTT
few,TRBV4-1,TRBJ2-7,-,CASSHGPGEREQYF,TGCGCCAGCAGCCACGGTCCAGGGGAACGCGAGCAGTACTTC
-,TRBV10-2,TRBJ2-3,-,CASSGPRPTDTQYF,TGCGCCAGCAGTGGACCCAGGCCCACAGATACGCAGTATTTT
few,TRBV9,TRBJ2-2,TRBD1,CASSDPRQGTNTGELFF,TGTGCCAGCAGCGACCCCCGACAGGGGACAAACACCGGGGAGCTGTTTTTT
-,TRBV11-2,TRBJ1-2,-,CASSLNGYYGYTF,TGTGCCAGCAGCTTAAACGGTTACTATGGCTACACCTTC
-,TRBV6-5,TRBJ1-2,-,CASSYSGEGYTF,TGTGCCAGCAGTTACTCTGGGGAGGGCTACACCTTC
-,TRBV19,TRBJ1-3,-,CASSIRGNTIYF,TGTGCCAGTAGTATACGTGGAAACACCATATATTTT
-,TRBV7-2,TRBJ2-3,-,CASAITGGSTDTQYF,TGTGCCAGCGCCATCACCGGGGGAAGCACAGATACGCAGTATTTT
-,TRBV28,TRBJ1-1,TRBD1,CASSSQSPGQSLGTEAFF,TGTGCCAGCAGTTCACAGAGCCCGGGACAGAGCCTTGGGACTGAAGCTTTCTTT
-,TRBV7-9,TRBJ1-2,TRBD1,CASSSRDRGDYGYTF,TGTGCCAGCAGCAGCCGGGACAGGGGAGACTATGGCTACACCTTC
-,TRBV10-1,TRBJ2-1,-,CASSESQNEQFF,TGCGCCAGCAGTGAGTCTCAGAATGAGCAGTTCTTC
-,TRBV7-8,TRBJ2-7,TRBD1,CASSFGTGFYEQYF,TGTGCCAGCAGCTTTGGGACAGGGTTCTACGAGCAGTACTTC
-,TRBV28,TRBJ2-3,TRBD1,CASSSVPGQGAGTDTQYF,TGTGCCAGCAGTTCTGTCCCGGGACAGGGGGCAGGCACAGATACGCAGTATTTT
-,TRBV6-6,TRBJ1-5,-,CASRLPDFGGNQPQHF,TGTGCCAGCAGATTACCTGACTTCGGGGGAAATCAGCCCCAGCATTTT
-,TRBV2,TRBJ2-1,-,CASSELAGILNEQFF,TGTGCCAGCAGTGAACTGGCAGGGATACTGAATGAGCAGTTCTTC
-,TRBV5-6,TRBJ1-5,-,CASSLAGNQLNQPQHF,TGTGCCAGCAGCTTGGCCGGGAACCAACTCAATCAGCCCCAGCATTTT
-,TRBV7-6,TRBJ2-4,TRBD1,CASSYNRGSIQYF,TGTGCCAGCAGCTACAACAGGGGGAGCATTCAGTACTTC
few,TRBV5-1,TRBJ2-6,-,CASSLRIPGANVLTF,TGCGCCAGCAGCTTGCGGATTCCTGGGGCTAACGTCCTGACTTTC
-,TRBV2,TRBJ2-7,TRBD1,CATRRTGGYEQYF,TGTGCCACCCGGAGGACAGGGGGCTACGAGCAGTACTTC
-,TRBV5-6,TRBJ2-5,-,CASSLGVWGLETQYF,TGTGCCAGCAGCTTGGGGGTGTGGGGCCTTGAGACCCAGTACTTC
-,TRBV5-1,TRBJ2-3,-,CASSSNRGAGLDTQYF,TGCGCCAGCAGCTCGAACAGGGGTGCGGGATTAGATACGCAGTATTTT
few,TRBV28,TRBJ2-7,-,CASSSLGGHYYYEQYF,TGTGCCAGCAGTTCCCTCGGAGGTCATTATTACTACGAGCAGTACTTC
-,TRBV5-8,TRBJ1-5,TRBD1,CASSLGYRGRSNQPQHF,TGTGCCAGCAGCTTGGGGTATAGGGGGCGAAGCAATCAGCCCCAGCATTTT
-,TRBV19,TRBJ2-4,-,CASRGGNIQYF,TGTGCAAGTAGAGGCGGAAACATTCAGTACTTC
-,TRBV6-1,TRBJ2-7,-,CASRPDTYEQYF,TGTGCCAGCAGGCCGGACACCTACGAGCAGTACTTC
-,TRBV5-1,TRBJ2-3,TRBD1,CASSPDRAHTDTQYF,TGCGCCAGCAGCCCGGACAGGGCCCACACAGATACGCAGTATTTT
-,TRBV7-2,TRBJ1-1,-,CASSFQQGPEAFF,TGTGCCAGCAGCTTCCAACAGGGCCCTGAAGCTTTCTTT
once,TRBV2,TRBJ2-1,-,CASRDTSHPNEQFF,TGTGCCAGCAGGGATACTAGCCACCCAAATGAGCAGTTCTTC
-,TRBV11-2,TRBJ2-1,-,CASSLDPADEQFF,TGTGCCAGCAGCTTAGATCCCGCAGATGAGCAGTTCTTC
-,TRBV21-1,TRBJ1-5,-,CASRPDEGRVYSNQPQHF,TGTGCCAGCAGACCAGATGAAGGGAGGGTTTATAGCAATCAGCCCCAGCATTTT
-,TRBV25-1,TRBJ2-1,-,CASSEWGVHNEQFF,TGTGCCAGCAGTGAATGGGGGGTCCACAATGAGCAGTTCTTC
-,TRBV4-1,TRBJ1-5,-,CASSQDSAKTSNQPQHF,TGCGCCAGCAGCCAAGATTCGGCCAAGACTTCCAATCAGCCCCAGCATTTT
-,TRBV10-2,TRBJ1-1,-,CASSESRGGRHSQGAFF,TGCGCCAGCAGTGAGTCGAGGGGGGGGAGACACTCTCAGGGAGCTTTCTTT
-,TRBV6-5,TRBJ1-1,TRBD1,CASSLSRQGDTEAFF,TGTGCCAGCAGTTTATCGCGACAGGGGGACACTGAAGCTTTCTTT
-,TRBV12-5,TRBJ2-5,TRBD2,CASGLERGGSEETQYF,TGTGCTAGTGGTTTGGAGAGGGGAGGGTCCGAGGAGACCCAGTACTTC
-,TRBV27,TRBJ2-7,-,CASSSYRDEQYF,TGTGCCAGCAGCAGTTACAGGGACGAGCAGTACTTC
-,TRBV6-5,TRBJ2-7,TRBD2,CASSTRGGSSEQYF,TGTGCCAGCAGTACCCGGGGGGGGTCCAGCGAGCAGTACTTC
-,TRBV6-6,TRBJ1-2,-,CASTWESGGYTF,TGTGCCAGCACCTGGGAGTCTGGTGGCTACACCTTC
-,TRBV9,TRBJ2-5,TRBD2,CASSVAIGRASGQETQYF,TGTGCCAGCAGCGTAGCTATAGGCAGGGCTAGCGGGCAAGAGACCCAGTACTTC